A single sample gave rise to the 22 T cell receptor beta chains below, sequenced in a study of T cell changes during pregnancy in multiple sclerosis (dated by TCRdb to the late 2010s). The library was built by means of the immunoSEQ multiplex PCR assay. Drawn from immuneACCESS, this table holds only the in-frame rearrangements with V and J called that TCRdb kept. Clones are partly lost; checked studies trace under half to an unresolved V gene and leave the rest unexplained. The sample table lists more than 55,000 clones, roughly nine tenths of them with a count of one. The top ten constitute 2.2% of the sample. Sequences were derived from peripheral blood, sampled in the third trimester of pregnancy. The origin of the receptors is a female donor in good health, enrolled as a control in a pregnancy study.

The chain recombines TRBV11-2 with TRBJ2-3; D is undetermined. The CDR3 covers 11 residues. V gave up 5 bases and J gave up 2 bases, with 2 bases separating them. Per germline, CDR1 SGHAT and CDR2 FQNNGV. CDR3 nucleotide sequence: TGTGCCAGCAGCCACACAGATACGCAGTATTTT. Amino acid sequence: CASSHTDTQYF.

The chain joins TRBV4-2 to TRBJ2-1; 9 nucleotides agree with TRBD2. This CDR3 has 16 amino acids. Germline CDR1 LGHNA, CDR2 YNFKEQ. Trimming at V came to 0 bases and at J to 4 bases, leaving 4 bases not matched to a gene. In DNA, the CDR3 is TGTGCCAGCAGCCAAGATGGGGCGGGAGGGTACAATGAGCAGTTCTTC. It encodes CASSQDGAGGYNEQFF.

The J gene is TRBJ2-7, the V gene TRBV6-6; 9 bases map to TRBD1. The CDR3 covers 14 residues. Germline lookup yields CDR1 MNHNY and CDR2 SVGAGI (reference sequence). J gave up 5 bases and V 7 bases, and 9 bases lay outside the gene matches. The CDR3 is CASTIRTGGDEQYF. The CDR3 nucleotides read TGTGCCAGCACCATAAGAACAGGGGGCGACGAGCAGTACTTC.

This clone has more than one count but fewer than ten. CDR3: CASSLGTANTEAFF. For the CDR3, the DNA is TGTGCCAGCAGCCTCGGGACAGCGAACACTGAAGCTTTCTTT. The gene calls are TRBV7-9 and TRBJ1-1; 7 positions agree with TRBD1. The ends lost 5 bases at V and 1 base at J; junction bases unmatched: 4. The CDR3 is made up of 14 amino acids. The germline V gene has CDR1 SEHNR and CDR2 FQNEAQ (reference sequence).

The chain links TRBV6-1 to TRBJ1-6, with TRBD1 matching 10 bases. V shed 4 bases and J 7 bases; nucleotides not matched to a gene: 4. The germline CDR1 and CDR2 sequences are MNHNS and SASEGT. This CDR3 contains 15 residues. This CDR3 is CASSGGTGVNSPLHF. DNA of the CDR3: TGTGCCAGCAGTGGGGGGACAGGGGTGAATTCACCCCTCCACTTT.

The CDR3 loop is CASRDSGGVGQYF. The CDR3, as DNA: TGTGCCAGCAGGGACAGCGGGGGGGTAGGGCAGTACTTC. The V gene is TRBV2, the J gene TRBJ2-7, with 10 bases matching TRBD2. The V segment lost 6 bases and the J segment 9 bases; nucleotides outside the gene matches: 8. The CDR3 is made up of 13 amino acids. Germline CDR1 is SNHLY and CDR2 is FYNNEI. The whole variable domain, remainder taken from reference TRBV2 and TRBJ2-7, is EPEVTQTPSHQVTQMGQEVILRCVPISNHLYFYWYRQILGQKVEFLVSFYNNEISEKSEIFDDQFSVERPDGSNFTLKIRSTKLEDSAMYFCASRDSGGVGQYFGPGTRLTVT.

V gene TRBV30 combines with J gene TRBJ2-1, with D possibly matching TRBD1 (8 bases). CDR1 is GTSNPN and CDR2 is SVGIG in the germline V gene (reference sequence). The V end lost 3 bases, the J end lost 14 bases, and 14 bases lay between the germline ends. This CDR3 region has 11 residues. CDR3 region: CAWSATGGEFF. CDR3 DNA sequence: TGTGCCTGGAGCGCTACAGGGGGGGAGTTCTTC.

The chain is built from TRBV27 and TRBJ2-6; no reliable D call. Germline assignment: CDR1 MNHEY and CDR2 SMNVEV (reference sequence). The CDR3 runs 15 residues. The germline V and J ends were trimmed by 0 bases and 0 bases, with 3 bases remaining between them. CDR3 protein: CASSLSSSGANVLTF. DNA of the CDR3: TGTGCCAGCAGTTTATCGAGCTCTGGGGCCAACGTCCTGACTTTC.

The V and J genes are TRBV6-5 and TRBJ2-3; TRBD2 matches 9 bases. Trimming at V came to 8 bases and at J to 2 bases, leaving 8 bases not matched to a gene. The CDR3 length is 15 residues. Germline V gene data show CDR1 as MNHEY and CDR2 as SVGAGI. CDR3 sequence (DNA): TGTGCCAGCTCCCTTCTAGCGGGGAACACAGATACGCAGTATTTT. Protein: CASSLLAGNTDTQYF.

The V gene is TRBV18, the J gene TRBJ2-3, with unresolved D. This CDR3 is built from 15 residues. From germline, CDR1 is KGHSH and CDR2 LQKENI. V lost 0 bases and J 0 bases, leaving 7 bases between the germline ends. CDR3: CASSPPGLSTDTQYF. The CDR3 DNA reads TGTGCCAGCTCACCACCGGGCTTGAGCACAGATACGCAGTATTTT.

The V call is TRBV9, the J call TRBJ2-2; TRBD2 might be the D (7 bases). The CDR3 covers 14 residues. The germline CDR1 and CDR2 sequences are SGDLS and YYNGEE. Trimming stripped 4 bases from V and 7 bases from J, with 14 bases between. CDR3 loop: CASSRGAYDGELFF. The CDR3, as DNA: TGTGCCAGCAGCCGGGGGGCGTACGACGGGGAGCTGTTTTTT.

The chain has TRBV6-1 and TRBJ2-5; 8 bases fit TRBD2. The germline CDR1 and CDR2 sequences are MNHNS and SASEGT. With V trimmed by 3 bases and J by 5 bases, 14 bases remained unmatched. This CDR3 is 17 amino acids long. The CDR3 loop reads CASSEGLVYSIRETQYF. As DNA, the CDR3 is TGTGCCAGCAGTGAGGGACTAGTCTATTCTATCCGTGAGACCCAGTACTTC.

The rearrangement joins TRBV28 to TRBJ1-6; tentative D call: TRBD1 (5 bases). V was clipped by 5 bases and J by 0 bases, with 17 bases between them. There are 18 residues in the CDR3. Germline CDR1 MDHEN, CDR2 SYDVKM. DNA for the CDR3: TGTGCCAGCAGTCCCCCCAGTGGAGGGGTCTCCTATAATTCACCCCTCCACTTT. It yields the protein CASSPPSGGVSYNSPLHF.

The DNA for the CDR3 is TGTGCCAGCAAGCCTACCGGCGGGGTAAAATTGGGCACAGATACGCAGTATTTT. Its translation is CASKPTGGVKLGTDTQYF. This chain connects TRBV4-2 to TRBJ2-3; maybe TRBD2 (6 bases). Trimming stripped 7 bases from V and 1 base from J, with 24 bases between. Looked up from germline, CDR1 is LGHNA and CDR2 is YNFKEQ. CDR3 length: 18 amino acids.

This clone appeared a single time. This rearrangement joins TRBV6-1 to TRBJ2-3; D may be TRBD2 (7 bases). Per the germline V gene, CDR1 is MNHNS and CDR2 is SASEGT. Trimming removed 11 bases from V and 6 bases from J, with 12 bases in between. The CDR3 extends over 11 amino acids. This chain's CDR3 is CAVGGADTQYF. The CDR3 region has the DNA TGTGCCGTTGGGGGGGCGGATACGCAGTATTTT.

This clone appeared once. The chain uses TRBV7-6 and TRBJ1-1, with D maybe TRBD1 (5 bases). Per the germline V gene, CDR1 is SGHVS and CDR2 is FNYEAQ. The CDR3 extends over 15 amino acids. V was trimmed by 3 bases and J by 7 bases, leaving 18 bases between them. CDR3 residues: CASSLSSWGGGEAFF. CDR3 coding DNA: TGTGCCAGCAGCTTGTCGTCCTGGGGGGGTGGTGAAGCTTTCTTT. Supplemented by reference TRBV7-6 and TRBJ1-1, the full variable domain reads GAGVSQSPRYKVTKRGQDVALRCDPISGHVSLYWYRQALGQGPEFLTYFNYEAQQDKSGLPNDRFSAERPEGSISTLTIQRTEQRDSAMYRCASSLSSWGGGEAFFGQGTRLTVV.

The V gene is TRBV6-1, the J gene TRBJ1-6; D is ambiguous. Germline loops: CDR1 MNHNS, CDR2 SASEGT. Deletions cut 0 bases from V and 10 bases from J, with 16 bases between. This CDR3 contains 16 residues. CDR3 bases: TGTGCCAGCAGTGAAGCGCCGGCAGGCTCACCCTCACCCCTCCACTTT. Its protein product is CASSEAPAGSPSPLHF.

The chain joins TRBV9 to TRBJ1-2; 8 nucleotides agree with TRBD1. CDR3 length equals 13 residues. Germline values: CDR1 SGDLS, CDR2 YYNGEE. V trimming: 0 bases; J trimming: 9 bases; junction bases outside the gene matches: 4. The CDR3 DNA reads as TGTGCCAGCAGCGTAGAAACAGGGGGTCGCTACACCTTC. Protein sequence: CASSVETGGRYTF.

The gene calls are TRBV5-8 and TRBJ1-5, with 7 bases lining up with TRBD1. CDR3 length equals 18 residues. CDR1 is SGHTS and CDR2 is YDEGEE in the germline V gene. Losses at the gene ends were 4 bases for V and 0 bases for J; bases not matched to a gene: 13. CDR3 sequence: CASSPLQGRGYSNQPQHF. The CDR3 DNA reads TGTGCCAGCAGCCCACTTCAGGGCAGGGGGTATAGCAATCAGCCCCAGCATTTT.

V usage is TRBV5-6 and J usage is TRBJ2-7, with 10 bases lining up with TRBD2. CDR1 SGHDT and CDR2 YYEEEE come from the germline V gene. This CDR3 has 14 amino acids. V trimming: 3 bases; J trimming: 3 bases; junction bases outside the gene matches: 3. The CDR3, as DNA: TGTGCCAGCAGCTCGGGGACTAGCGTCTACGAGCAGTACTTC. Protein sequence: CASSSGTSVYEQYF.

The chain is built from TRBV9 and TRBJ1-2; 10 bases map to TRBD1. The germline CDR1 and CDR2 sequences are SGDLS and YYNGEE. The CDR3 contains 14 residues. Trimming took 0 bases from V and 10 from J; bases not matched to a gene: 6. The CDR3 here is CASSVVGTGEVYTF. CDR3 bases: TGTGCCAGCAGCGTAGTCGGGACAGGGGAGGTCTACACCTTC.

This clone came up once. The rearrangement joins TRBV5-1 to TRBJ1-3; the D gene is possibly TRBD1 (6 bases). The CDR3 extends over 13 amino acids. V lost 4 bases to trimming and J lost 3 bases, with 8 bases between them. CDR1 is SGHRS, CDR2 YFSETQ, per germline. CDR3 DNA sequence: TGCGCCAGCAGCGGGGGCTATGGAAACACCATATATTTT. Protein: CASSGGYGNTIYF.